This T cell receptor beta chain comes out of a study of control samples from healthy donors and cancer patients (dated by TCRdb to about 2020). Library preparation was by the immunoSEQ multiplex PCR assay. TCRdb limited this immuneACCESS table to in-frame rearrangements with V and J called. A share of clones is missing; checked studies link under half to unresolved V genes, and the rest is unexplained. Per the sample table, the count is fewer than 250,000 clones. The top ten hold roughly 2% of the sample. Of note for this clone: What this receptor recognizes is not known.

V has 5 bases trimmed and J has 1 base trimmed; junction bases matching no gene number 9. There are 16 amino acids in the CDR3, from cysteine to phenylalanine inclusive. Kept here is only the CDR3 DNA, which spans 48 bases and is read in frame from base 1. The germline V gene encodes CDR1 MDHEN and CDR2 SYDVKM. Rearrangement joined TRBV28 to TRBJ1-1; a stretch of 8 junction bases matches TRBD1. The sequenced sample was blood. This clonotype originated in a woman in her thirties in good health. CDR3 reads: CASSRQDRGWNTEAFF. The sequenced DNA: TGTGCCAGCAGTCGGCAAGACAGGGGTTGGAACACTGAAGCTTTCTTT.